The 8 T cell receptor beta chains in this list originate from one sample, sequenced in a study of OX40 agonist ivuxolimab in advanced cancers. Data came from immunoSEQ multiplex PCR; TCRdb stores just in-frame clones and leaves some out. The table records 65,000 to 80,000 clones, about four fifths of them present only once. Sequenced material: CD4+ or CD8+ T cells sorted from blood, taken in a trial of the OX40 agonist ivuxolimab. These receptor sequences come from an adult with an advanced solid tumor such as melanoma, head and neck, liver or kidney cancer.

J is TRBJ2-2 and V is TRBV7-8, with D perhaps matching TRBD1 or TRBD2 (5 bases each). CDR3 length: 15 residues. V lost 3 bases and J lost 0, with 8 bases in between. The germline gives CDR1 SGHVS, CDR2 FQNEAQ. DNA of the CDR3: TGTGCCAGCAGCTTCGGGGCCCCGAACACCGGGGAGCTGTTTTTT. Its translation is CASSFGAPNTGELFF. Based on the CDR3 plus reference TRBV7-8 and TRBJ2-2, the full variable domain is GAGVSQSPRYKVAKRGQDVALRCDPISGHVSLFWYQQALGQGPEFLTYFQNEAQLDKSGLPSDRFFAERPEGSVSTLKIQRTQQEDSAVYLCASSFGAPNTGELFFGEGSRLTVL.

This rearrangement joins TRBV7-6 to TRBJ1-4; D is possibly TRBD1 (6 bases). Germline CDR1 SGHVS, CDR2 FNYEAQ. The CDR3 has 16 amino acids. With 0 bases removed from V and 7 bases from J, the gap between germline ends came to 15 bases. The CDR3 region is CASSLAPGVEGEKLFF. As DNA, the CDR3 is TGTGCCAGCAGCTTAGCCCCAGGGGTCGAAGGTGAAAAACTGTTTTTT.

This clone was counted between two and nine times. The genes are TRBV4-1 and TRBJ2-1; D is perhaps TRBD1 or TRBD2 (5 bases each). Germline CDR1 MGHRA, CDR2 YSYEKL. The CDR3 spans 16 residues. Trimming left V 0 bases short and J 4 bases short, with 13 bases between. The CDR3 region is CASSQERDGIYNEQFF. The CDR3 coding sequence is TGCGCCAGCAGCCAAGAACGGGACGGCATATACAATGAGCAGTTCTTC.

This clone was counted once. This sequence joins TRBV5-1 and TRBJ2-2, with 8 bases identical to TRBD2. The CDR3 runs to 17 residues. Per the germline V gene, CDR1 is SGHRS and CDR2 is YFSETQ. V was pared by 1 base and J by 0 bases, with 5 bases of the junction left unmatched. The CDR3 region is CASSLSTSGANTGELFF. CDR3 DNA sequence: TGCGCCAGCAGCTTGTCTACTAGCGGCGCGAACACCGGGGAGCTGTTTTTT.

The chain is built from TRBV6-4 and TRBJ2-3; possibly TRBD2 for D (6 bases). Germline CDR1 and CDR2: MRHNA and SNTAGT. V gave up 2 bases and J gave up 6 bases, with 9 bases separating them. This CDR3 is built from 13 residues. DNA of the CDR3: TGTGCCAGCAGTGACAGGGCGGGGGATACGCAGTATTTT. This translates into CASSDRAGDTQYF.

The chain employs TRBV28 and TRBJ2-5; the match to TRBD1 covers 11 bases. This CDR3 region has 15 residues. Trimming took 5 bases from V and 4 from J; bases not matched to a gene: 6. The germline CDR1 and CDR2 sequences are MDHEN and SYDVKM. The CDR3 nucleotides are TGTGCCAGCAGTAAATTAGGGACAGGGGGAGAGACCCAGTACTTC. Translated, it gives CASSKLGTGGETQYF.

V is TRBV28 and J is TRBJ1-2, with 8 bases identical to TRBD1. The CDR3 length is 16 residues. Germline V gives CDR1 MDHEN, CDR2 SYDVKM. The J segment lost 6 bases and the V segment lost 5 bases, leaving 14 bases of the junction unmatched. The CDR3 DNA is TGTGCCAGCAGTGACCCGTCCTCGACAGGGGCCGATGGCTACACCTTC. Translating it yields CASSDPSSTGADGYTF.

The rearrangement joins TRBV19 to TRBJ1-1; D gene ambiguous. Trimming stripped 5 bases from V and 0 bases from J, with 7 bases between. CDR3 length: 13 residues. Germline assignment: CDR1 LNHDA and CDR2 SQIVND (reference sequence). In DNA form, the CDR3 reads TGTGCCAGTAGTGTCACAGTGAACACTGAAGCTTTCTTT. Encoded protein: CASSVTVNTEAFF.